One and the same sample provided the 12 T cell receptor beta chains below, sequenced in a study of cytomegalovirus exposure and HLA in healthy donors. 60 Vbeta and 13 Jbeta primers were used in PCR. The assay was immunoSEQ multiplex PCR, and TCRdb's table has in-frame clones only and misses some. The repertoire includes 150,000 to 200,000 clones, 82% of them detected once, and 1.5% sits in the top ten. The sample consisted of PBMCs. These receptors all come from a man aged 40-50 years in good health and CMV-seronegative.

The chain employs TRBV7-2 and TRBJ2-3, with 11 bases identical to TRBD2. Germline lookup yields CDR1 SGHTA and CDR2 FQGNSA. The CDR3 totals 17 residues. J was trimmed by 1 base and V by 1 base; bases with no gene match: 4. CDR3 in amino acids: CASSLETTSGGTDTQYF. In nucleotides, the CDR3 is TGTGCCAGCAGCTTAGAGACGACTAGCGGGGGCACAGATACGCAGTATTTT.

This chain uses TRBV7-8 with TRBJ1-2; D is possibly TRBD1 (6 bases). The length of the CDR3 is 14 residues. Trimming cost V 4 bases and J 4 bases, with 13 bases left between them. Germline-derived CDR1 and CDR2 are SGHVS and FQNEAQ. CDR3: CASSSTQGTYGYTF. CDR3 DNA sequence: TGTGCCAGCAGCTCCACACAGGGAACCTATGGCTACACCTTC.

In its sample, this clone was seen a few times. The V call is TRBV5-4, the J call TRBJ2-7, with D perhaps matching TRBD2 (8 bases). The V end lost 4 bases, the J end lost 0 bases, and 17 bases lay between the germline ends. CDR1 and CDR2 from the germline V gene are SGHNT and YYREEE (reference sequence). The CDR3 contains 16 residues. The chain's CDR3 is CASSPGGTESSYEQYF. The CDR3 bases are TGTGCCAGCAGCCCGGGAGGGACAGAGAGCTCCTACGAGCAGTACTTC.

The chain uses TRBV5-1 and TRBJ1-1, with TRBD1 matching over 9 bases. CDR1 SGHRS and CDR2 YFSETQ come from the germline V gene. V dropped 4 bases and J dropped 0; count of bases not matched to a gene: 7. The CDR3 is made up of 16 amino acids. The DNA for the CDR3 is TGCGCCAGCAGCCCCCGACAGGGGGGTATGAACACTGAAGCTTTCTTT. Protein product: CASSPRQGGMNTEAFF.

This clone appeared a single time. The chain carries TRBV6-5 and TRBJ1-1; no clear D. The V gene's germline CDR1 is MNHEY and CDR2 SVGAGI. There are 14 residues in the CDR3. Trimming pared 5 bases from V and 1 base from J, leaving 11 bases between. Written as DNA, the CDR3 is TGTGCCAGCAGTCTACGACGGGGGAACACTGAAGCTTTCTTT. It specifies CASSLRRGNTEAFF.

The chain employs TRBV10-3 and TRBJ1-5, with 7 bases identical to TRBD1. V lost 0 bases, J lost 6 bases, and 2 bases stayed unmatched. CDR1 and CDR2 from the germline V gene are ENHRY and SYGVKD. CDR3 size: 14 residues. The CDR3 nucleotides are TGTGCCATCAGTGAGTCCACAGGGGCTCAGCCCCAGCATTTT. This sequence encodes CAISESTGAQPQHF.

This clone came up a few times. The chain uses TRBV29-1 and TRBJ1-2; TRBD1 matches 10 bases. Germline CDR1 is SQVTM and CDR2 is ANQGSEA. The CDR3 spans 13 residues. V lost 6 bases to trimming and J lost 8 bases; unmatched junction nucleotides: 9. CDR3 sequence reads: CSVQQDRGVGYTF. CDR3 nucleotide sequence: TGCAGCGTGCAACAGGACAGGGGGGTCGGCTACACCTTC.

The V gene is TRBV7-9, the J gene TRBJ1-3, with D hard to call. From germline, CDR1 is SEHNR and CDR2 FQNEAQ (reference sequence). V gave up 5 bases and J gave up 3 bases, with 8 bases separating them. The CDR3 covers 13 residues. The CDR3 spells CASSLSGGNTIYF. The CDR3 DNA follows: TGTGCCAGCAGCCTCTCAGGTGGAAACACCATATATTTT.

V gene TRBV29-1 combines with J gene TRBJ2-7; no clear D gene. The CDR3 has 12 residues. The germline gives CDR1 SQVTM, CDR2 ANQGSEA. Trimming removed 4 bases at V and 2 bases at J, with 9 bases between. The CDR3 here is CSVGGRTYEQYF. Written as DNA, the CDR3 is TGCAGCGTTGGTGGCAGAACCTACGAGCAGTACTTC.

The genes are TRBV28 and TRBJ1-2; TRBD1 agrees at 7 bases. Germline V gene sequence: CDR1 MDHEN, CDR2 SYDVKM. The CDR3 contains 15 residues. V lost 6 bases, J lost 2 bases, and 9 bases stayed unmatched. The CDR3 nucleotides are TGTGCCAGCAGGAGCACAGGGGTCGCGAACTATGGCTACACCTTC. Protein product: CASRSTGVANYGYTF.

The J gene is TRBJ2-1, the V gene TRBV13; D possibly corresponds to TRBD2 (7 bases). The CDR3 is 13 amino acids. The germline V gene encodes CDR1 PRHDT and CDR2 FYEKMQ (reference sequence). Trimming pared 1 base from V and 13 bases from J, leaving 14 bases between. This CDR3 reads CASSLDGGGEQFF. CDR3 in DNA: TGTGCCAGCAGCTTAGATGGCGGGGGCGAACAGTTCTTC.

J is TRBJ1-5 and V is TRBV5-1; D remains unclear. CDR3 length equals 13 residues. Germline CDR1 reads SGHRS; CDR2 reads YFSETQ. V was shortened by 1 base and J by 7 bases, with 9 bases between the two germline ends. In DNA form, the CDR3 reads TGCGCCAGCAGCTTGAACGGGGAGCAGCCCCAGCATTTT. This sequence encodes CASSLNGEQPQHF.